Included here is one TCR beta chain sequence, with context. Its antigen is currently unknown. This specimen comes from a study of T cell responses to AZD1222 COVID-19 vaccine. Study-wide results and limits: Vaccine-associated CD4 TCRs ranged over spike, dominating at 160-218 and 743-854. With two AZD1222 doses given, Spike-specific TCR breadth and depth both rose.

Sequencing used immunoSEQ multiplex PCR; TCRdb keeps in-frame clones, though not all of them. Of some 150,000 clones in the sample, 80% to 95% are singletons; the top ten hold 2.5% to 4%. The CDR3 contains 13 residues. Germline lookup yields CDR1 MNHEY and CDR2 SVGAGI. Trimming shortened V by 4 bases and J by 3 bases, and 7 bases separated the two germline ends. The sequence was obtained from an adult who received the AZD1222 COVID-19 vaccine. This specimen was peripheral blood, taken 28 days after the second AZD1222 dose. The rearrangement joins TRBV6-5 to TRBJ1-5; the D is unclear. The CDR3 nucleotides read TGTGCCAGCAGTTCCCTGTTCAATCAGCCCCAGCATTTT. Its protein is CASSSLFNQPQHF.